Included here is one T cell receptor beta chain sequence, with context. No antigen is known for it. These data belong to a study of T cell responses to AZD1222 COVID-19 vaccine. Study summary: Doses given second, at about 4 or about 12 weeks, were pooled.

This table comes from immunoSEQ multiplex PCR, and its TCRdb copy is limited to in-frame clones, with some not included. The sample lists about 130,000 clones; 92% were seen once. Broader study findings: Per reports, nearly half of all spike-specific TCRs target regions that are unmutated in variants. Baseline seropositivity characterized only a handful of AZD1222 recipients. Spike was spanned by vaccine-associated CD4 TCRs, with dominance at 160-218 and 743-854.

The clonotype was recovered from an adult in good health. The sample consisted of peripheral blood, taken on day 0 of AZD1222 vaccination.

Here the CDR3 reads CASSRRDRRVDDYGYTF. The CDR3 DNA follows: TGTGCCAGCAGCCGTCGGGACCGTCGGGTGGATGACTATGGCTACACCTTC. The chain recombines TRBV4-2 with TRBJ1-2, with D possibly matching TRBD1 (5 bases). The germline gives CDR1 LGHNA, CDR2 YNFKEQ. The V end lost 4 bases, the J end lost 3 bases, and 21 bases lay between the germline ends. The length of the CDR3 is 17 residues.